Listed below are T cell receptor beta chains from one sample, sequenced in a study of cytomegalovirus exposure and HLA in healthy donors. Assay: immunoSEQ multiplex PCR; the TCRdb copy retains only in-frame clones and omits some. The table includes under 200,000 clones, 77% detected once. Sequenced sample: PBMCs. The receptors come from a middle-aged woman in good health and CMV-seropositive. The CDR3 runs from the conserved cysteine through the conserved F or W. The D gene is left open where the match is weak. Size is stated for part of the rows, as once, few or many counts, or as a class when the clone is expanded.

>TRBD1|TRBV5-6|TRBJ2-7|NA
CASSWGTGEYEQYF
TGTGCCAGCAGCTGGGGGACAGGGGAGTACGAGCAGTACTTC
>NA|TRBV11-3|TRBJ2-5|NA
CASSFDNQETQYF
TGTGCCAGCAGCTTTGACAACCAAGAGACCCAGTACTTC
>TRBD2|TRBV15|TRBJ2-7|NA
CATRASGSYEQYF
TGTGCCACCAGGGCTAGCGGCTCCTACGAGCAGTACTTC
>TRBD1|TRBV6-1|TRBJ2-5|NA
CASFRGQGSLETQYF
TGTGCCAGCTTTCGAGGACAGGGCTCGTTGGAGACCCAGTACTTC
>TRBD2|TRBV7-2|TRBJ2-7|few
CASSSGLAGTLYEQYF
TGTGCCAGCAGCTCGGGACTAGCGGGGACACTCTACGAGCAGTACTTC
>TRBD1|TRBV2|TRBJ1-1|NA
CASKPGQGNTEAFF
TGTGCCAGCAAACCGGGACAGGGGAACACTGAAGCTTTCTTT
>NA|TRBV2|TRBJ2-7|once
CASSVISYEQYF
TGTGCCAGCAGTGTAATTTCCTACGAGCAGTACTTC
>NA|TRBV12-5|TRBJ1-1|few
CASGLVSLTGGVRPHTEAFF
TGTGCTAGTGGTTTGGTTTCTTTGACAGGAGGCGTTCGCCCACACACTGAAGCTTTCTTT
>NA|TRBV21-1|TRBJ2-7|NA
CASSKGDRGRELDEQYF
TGTGCCAGCAGCAAAGGGGATAGGGGCAGGGAATTGGACGAGCAGTACTTC
>NA|TRBV11-2|TRBJ2-1|NA
CASSPSRRFYNEQFF
TGTGCCAGCAGCCCCTCGCGGCGGTTCTACAATGAGCAGTTCTTC
>NA|TRBV5-3|TRBJ2-3|NA
CARKGRRDTQYF
TGTGCCAGAAAAGGAAGGAGAGATACGCAGTATTTT
>NA|TRBV9|TRBJ1-1|few
CASSVQGIGDTEAFF
TGTGCCAGCAGCGTGCAGGGGATTGGGGACACTGAAGCTTTCTTT
>NA|TRBV19|TRBJ1-2|NA
CASSWDKATYGYTF
TGTGCCAGTAGTTGGGACAAGGCCACCTATGGCTACACCTTC
>TRBD2|TRBV19|TRBJ2-7|NA
CASRLGGSYEQYF
TGTGCCAGTAGGCTCGGGGGGTCCTACGAGCAGTACTTC
>TRBD2|TRBV28|TRBJ2-7|few
CASSTSGGVSYEQYF
TGTGCCAGCAGTACCTCGGGGGGAGTAAGCTACGAGCAGTACTTC
>NA|TRBV30|TRBJ1-5|NA
CAWSIGGYQPQHF
TGTGCCTGGAGTATTGGAGGCTATCAGCCCCAGCATTTT
>NA|TRBV30|TRBJ2-2|NA
CAWSEGAGELFF
TGTGCCTGGAGTGAGGGGGCCGGGGAGCTGTTTTTT
>TRBD1|TRBV27|TRBJ2-7|NA
CASSLTGAYEQYF
TGTGCCAGCAGTTTGACAGGGGCCTACGAGCAGTACTTC
>NA|TRBV15|TRBJ1-2|NA
CATSTMTANYGYTF
TGTGCCACCAGCACGATGACAGCTAACTATGGCTACACCTTC
>TRBD2|TRBV5-4|TRBJ2-1|NA
CASSSGLAGVQGIDEQFF
TGTGCCAGCAGCTCGGGACTAGCGGGAGTTCAGGGGATCGATGAGCAGTTCTTC
>NA|TRBV14|TRBJ2-2|NA
CASSQGSLVMNTGELFF
TGTGCCAGCAGCCAAGGGAGTCTAGTGATGAACACCGGGGAGCTGTTTTTT
>TRBD2|TRBV11-2|TRBJ2-5|NA
CASSFQGSGGFQETQYF
TGTGCCAGCAGCTTCCAAGGTAGCGGGGGTTTCCAAGAGACCCAGTACTTC
>TRBD1|TRBV9|TRBJ1-3|NA
CASSVALDRPGSGNTIYF
TGTGCCAGCAGCGTAGCTTTGGACAGGCCCGGCTCTGGAAACACCATATATTTT
>TRBD1|TRBV19|TRBJ2-7|NA
CASSVATGPYEQYF
TGTGCCAGTAGTGTAGCGACAGGGCCCTACGAGCAGTACTTC